These 6 T cell receptor beta chains were all obtained from the same sample, sequenced in a study of cytotoxic CD8 clonotypes in ibrutinib-treated CLL. Produced via immunoSEQ multiplex PCR; TCRdb's table is partial and in-frame only. The sample holds around 92,000 clones, roughly four fifths seen once. The sequencing here drew on PBMCs, taken after 24 months of ibrutinib treatment. These receptors all stem from a human donor with chronic lymphocytic leukemia.

The sample holds a few counts of this clone. This chain connects TRBV7-9 to TRBJ2-7; 7 nucleotides align to TRBD1. The CDR3 has 11 residues. Germline loops: CDR1 SEHNR, CDR2 FQNEAQ (reference sequence). V dropped 5 bases and J dropped 7; count of bases not matched to a gene: 2. The CDR3 loop reads CASSVTGEQYF. DNA for the CDR3: TGTGCCAGCAGCGTGACAGGGGAGCAGTACTTC.

This rearrangement joins TRBV5-1 to TRBJ1-1, with a possible D match to TRBD1 (5 bases). Germline loops: CDR1 SGHRS, CDR2 YFSETQ. Trimming stripped 1 base from V and 4 bases from J, with 8 bases between. The CDR3 extends over 13 amino acids. The chain's CDR3 is CASSLRGRTEAFF. The CDR3 nucleotides read TGCGCCAGCAGCTTGAGGGGCCGCACTGAAGCTTTCTTT.

The chain is built from TRBV11-2 and TRBJ2-3; unclear D gene. The CDR3 totals 14 residues. V was pared by 5 bases and J by 7 bases, with 16 bases between. Looked up from germline, CDR1 is SGHAT and CDR2 is FQNNGV. The CDR3 nucleotides read TGTGCCAGCAGCCCTCGGCCCTTGAGAAATACGCAGTATTTT. Translating gives CASSPRPLRNTQYF.

The gene calls are TRBV4-2 and TRBJ1-2; D gene unclear. The CDR3 runs to 16 residues. Looked up from germline, CDR1 is LGHNA and CDR2 is YNFKEQ. V was shortened by 5 bases and J by 5 bases, with 21 bases between the two germline ends. CDR3 sequence (DNA): TGTGCCAGCAGCTTAACCCGGGGTAACTCGGGGTATGGCTACACCTTC. Protein sequence: CASSLTRGNSGYGYTF.

The V and J genes are TRBV28 and TRBJ2-5; 7 bases fit TRBD2. This CDR3 is built from 11 residues. Trimming took 2 bases from V and 9 from J; bases not matched to a gene: 0. Germline V gene lookup returns CDR1 MDHEN and CDR2 SYDVKM. The CDR3 nucleotides read TGTGCCAGCAGTTTAGCGGGGGCCCAGTACTTC. Protein: CASSLAGAQYF.

The V and J genes are TRBV2 and TRBJ1-5; the D gene is possibly TRBD1 (6 bases). Germline V gene data show CDR1 as SNHLY and CDR2 as FYNNEI. Trimming pared 6 bases from V and 1 base from J, leaving 7 bases between. The CDR3 sequence is 13 residues long. In DNA, the CDR3 is TGTGCCAGCAGGAGGGGGAGCAATCAGCCCCAGCATTTT. This encodes CASRRGSNQPQHF.